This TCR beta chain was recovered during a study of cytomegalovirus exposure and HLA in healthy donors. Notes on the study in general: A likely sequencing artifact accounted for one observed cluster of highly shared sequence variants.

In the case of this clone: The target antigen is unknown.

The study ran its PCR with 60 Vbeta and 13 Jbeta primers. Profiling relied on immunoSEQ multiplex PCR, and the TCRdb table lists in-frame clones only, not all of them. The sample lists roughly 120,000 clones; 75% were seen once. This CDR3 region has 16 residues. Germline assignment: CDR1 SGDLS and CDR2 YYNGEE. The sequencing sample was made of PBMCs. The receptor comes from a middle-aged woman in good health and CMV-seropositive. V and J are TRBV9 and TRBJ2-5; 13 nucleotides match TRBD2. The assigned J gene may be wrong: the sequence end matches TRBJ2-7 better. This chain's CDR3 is CASSVEGLAGTYEQYF. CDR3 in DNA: TGTGCCAGCAGCGTAGAGGGACTAGCGGGAACCTACGAGCAGTACTTC.